This T cell receptor beta chain originates from a study of blood T cell repertoires in COVID-19 (TCRdb year 2020). A note on the overall study: Samples from collaborators originated in the United States, Italy and Spain and spanned both the acute and convalescent phases of COVID-19. The samples were drawn from two sources: the first 160 participants of the ongoing ImmuneRACE study, and 1,254 subjects contributed by 6 global collaborators. Nearly every sample came with metadata listing a de-identified subject ID, COVID-19 status, age in years and sex. The dataset comprised deeply sampled blood TCRbeta repertoires from subjects exposed to, actively infected with, or recovered from COVID-19. The material from the prospective study consisted of cDNA or gDNA derived from T cells, B-cell-depleted T cells, or PBMCs. The repertoires were released in a freely available public database meant as a resource for research on the immune response to SARS-CoV-2. HLA class I and class II types, where available, came from metadata supplied by the sample provider rather than from assay-based typing. The paper's findings and limits, for the study overall: Clinical and demographic metadata were provided uncurated, with the amount varying by source and participant.

With respect to this clone: Its antigen remains unidentified. No base-level quality is on record; no much larger clone is a single base apart.

Another Seattle source contributed samples from volunteer blood donors who had recovered from COVID-19. Whole blood was collected in K2EDTA tubes by collaborating institutions according to the institutions' own protocols. Collaborator samples were shipped for TCRbeta analysis as frozen whole blood, isolated PBMCs, or DNA extracted from either sample type. TCRbeta CDR3 regions were amplified from genomic DNA using the immunoSEQ Assay, a bias-controlled multiplex PCR. Regarding the original processing steps: Within the assay, amplification of reference gene primers was used to estimate how many nucleated cells each sample contained. To quantify the absolute abundance of each unique TCRbeta CDR3 rearrangement, sequence reads were collapsed and filtered. Productive Simpson clonality was computed per sample as the square root of Simpson's diversity index over productive rearrangements. What TCRdb holds here is the immuneACCESS table cut down to in-frame rearrangements. Part of the clones is not present; checked against another copy, under half of the missing clones reflect an unresolved V gene, and the others are unexplained. The DNA gave D and trimming, while V, J and clone size come from that table. The sample table lists fewer than 300,000 clones, less than 90% of them with a count of one. The ten largest make up roughly 3.9% of the sample.

Sequencing was performed on peripheral blood. The source of this sequence is a man in his 60s who had recovered from COVID-19.

CDR3 protein: CASSPVGQGNFYGYTF. The nucleotides are TGTGCCAGCAGCCCTGTTGGACAGGGCAACTTCTATGGCTACACCTTC. The chain employs TRBV11-2 and TRBJ1-2; a stretch of 8 junction bases matches TRBD1. The CDR3 starts with the cysteine, ends with the phenylalanine, and has 16 residues. The DNA shown is the 48-base CDR3, in frame from base 1. Based on the germline V gene, the CDR1 and CDR2 sequences are SGHAT and FQNNGV. The V end gives up 5 bases and the J end 4 bases, leaving 12 bases in the junction not matched to a gene.